These 11 T cell receptor beta chains came from one sample sequenced in a study of CD8+CD57+ T cells in acquired aplastic anemia. Sequenced patients had shown CD8+CD57+ cell expansion by flow cytometry. TCR beta VDJ combinations and CDR3 sequences were profiled from genomic DNA. TCRdb recomputed calls from the reads with MiXCR, one row per CDR3 protein. The sample contains over 150,000 distinct CDR3 sequences, approximately 48% of which appear only once. Sequenced input: sorted CD4+, CD8+, or CD8+CD57+ T cells (not recorded which) from PBMCs. The receptors shown here come from a human donor with aplastic anemia.

The chain couples TRBV7-2 to TRBJ1-1; D gene uncertain. V lost 4 bases and J 1 base, leaving 13 bases between the germline ends. The CDR3 loop spans 15 amino acids. CDR1 and CDR2 (germline): SGHTA, FQGNSA. The CDR3 here is CASSSSSHGNTEAFF. In nucleotides, the CDR3 is TGTGCCAGCAGCTCCTCCTCACACGGGAACACTGAAGCTTTCTTT.

Many counts were recorded for this clonotype. V is TRBV20-1 and J is TRBJ1-5, with a tentative D call TRBD1 (5 bases). Germline CDR1 DFQATT, CDR2 SNEGSKA (reference sequence). CDR3 size: 14 residues. V lost 3 bases to trimming and J lost 1 base, with 10 bases between them. The CDR3 sequence: CSASPRGSNQPQHF. Here the CDR3 DNA reads TGCAGTGCTAGTCCCCGGGGCAGCAATCAGCCCCAGCATTTT.

The chain combines TRBV11-2 with TRBJ2-3; D uncertain. Trimming took off 1 base at V and 0 bases at J, with 11 bases between the two ends. This CDR3 has 16 residues. The germline CDR1 and CDR2 sequences are SGHAT and FQNNGV. CDR3 loop: CASSLGLHRSTDTQYF. CDR3 coding DNA: TGTGCCAGCAGCTTAGGTTTACATAGAAGCACAGATACGCAGTATTTT.

Ten or more counts support this clonotype. The chain couples TRBV9 to TRBJ2-3; D is tentatively TRBD1 or TRBD2 (5 bases each). Germline V gene data show CDR1 as SGDLS and CDR2 as YYNGEE. V lost 7 bases and J 3 bases, leaving 6 bases between the germline ends. The CDR3 spans 11 residues. This chain's CDR3 is CASGGTDTQYF. The CDR3 DNA sequence: TGTGCCAGCGGGGGAACAGATACGCAGTATTTT.

V usage is TRBV11-1 and J usage is TRBJ2-3, with 7 bases lining up with TRBD2. This CDR3 has 15 residues. V shed 8 bases, J shed 0 bases, and the junction held 8 bases outside the gene matches. Per germline, CDR1 SGHAT and CDR2 FQDESV (reference sequence). The CDR3 spells CASGSGAESTDTQYF. CDR3 in DNA: TGTGCCAGCGGCAGCGGGGCGGAAAGCACAGATACGCAGTATTTT.

With regard to this clonotype: It may be a read error: a sequence one base away is much more abundant. V is TRBV6-1 and J is TRBJ1-2; D is perhaps TRBD1 (5 bases). The germline gives CDR1 MNHNS, CDR2 SASEGT. Between the trimmed V and J ends, which lost 3 bases and 4 bases, there was a span of 9 bases. This CDR3 spans 13 amino acids. The CDR3 DNA reads TGTGCCAGCAGTGACATGGGGGGCTATGGCTACACCTTC. Amino acid sequence: CASSDMGGYGYTF.

In this sample, this clonotype turned up once. The rearrangement links TRBV25-1 to TRBJ2-2, with D hard to call. In germline, CDR1 is MGHDK, CDR2 SYGVNS. The CDR3 sequence is 13 residues long. Trimming removed 6 bases at V and 4 bases at J, with 9 bases between. CDR3 in amino acids: CASRRPSTGELFF. The DNA for the CDR3 is TGTGCCAGCAGAAGACCGAGCACCGGGGAGCTGTTTTTT.

The sample holds a few counts of this clonotype. The gene calls are TRBV13 and TRBJ2-5; D gene ambiguous. CDR1 and CDR2 (germline): PRHDT, FYEKMQ (reference sequence). Between the trimmed V and J ends, which lost 6 bases and 4 bases, there was a span of 12 bases. There are 13 residues in the CDR3. This chain's CDR3 is CASSSWGRETQYF. DNA of the CDR3: TGTGCCAGCAGTTCCTGGGGTAGAGAGACCCAGTACTTC.

About this clonotype itself: Being one base from a much bigger clone, this may be a read error. The chain uses TRBV7-9 and TRBJ2-2; 10 bases fit TRBD1. With 10 bases clipped from V and 5 bases from J, the junction kept 4 bases outside the gene matches. Germline CDR1 reads SEHNR; CDR2 reads FQNEAQ (reference sequence). The CDR3 is 13 residues long. The CDR3 nucleotides are TGTGCCACCCGACAGGGGGCGACCGGGGAGCTGTTTTTT. It translates to CATRQGATGELFF.

This clonotype was observed many times. The J gene is TRBJ2-7, the V gene TRBV14; D call uncertain. CDR3 length: 16 amino acids. The germline V gene encodes CDR1 SGHDN and CDR2 FVKESK. V was pared by 4 bases and J by 1 base, with 17 bases between. CDR3 DNA sequence: TGTGCCAGCAGCCTCACCCATGGTGGCAGGTCCTACGAGCAGTACTTC. Translation gives CASSLTHGGRSYEQYF.

Many counts were recorded for this clonotype. The genes are TRBV4-1 and TRBJ2-3, with D possibly being TRBD2 (5 bases). V gave up 2 bases and J gave up 1 base, with 10 bases separating them. The CDR3 has 15 amino acids. CDR1 MGHRA and CDR2 YSYEKL come from the germline V gene. The CDR3 region is CASSQRELGTDTQYF. CDR3 DNA sequence: TGCGCCAGCAGCCAAAGGGAGCTGGGCACAGATACGCAGTATTTT.